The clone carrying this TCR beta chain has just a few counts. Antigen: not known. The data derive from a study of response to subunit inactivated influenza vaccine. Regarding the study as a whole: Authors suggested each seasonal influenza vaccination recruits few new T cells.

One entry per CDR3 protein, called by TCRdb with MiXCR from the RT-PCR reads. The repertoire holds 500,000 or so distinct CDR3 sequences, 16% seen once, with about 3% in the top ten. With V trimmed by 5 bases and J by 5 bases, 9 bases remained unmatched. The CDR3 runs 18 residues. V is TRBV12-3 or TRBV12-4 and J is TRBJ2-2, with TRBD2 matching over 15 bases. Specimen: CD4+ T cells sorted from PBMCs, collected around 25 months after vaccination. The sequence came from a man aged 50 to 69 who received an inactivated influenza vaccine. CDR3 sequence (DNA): TGTGCCAGCAGTGAATTCCCGGGACTAGCGGGAGGTACCGGGGAGCTGTTTTTT. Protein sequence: CASSEFPGLAGGTGELFF.